Following are 6 T cell receptor beta chains from one sample sequenced in a study of OX40 agonist ivuxolimab in advanced cancers. Sequenced by immunoSEQ multiplex PCR; TCRdb stores in-frame clones only, minus some. The sample lists 50,000 to 65,000 clones; approximately 88% were seen once. The sequencing here drew on CD4+ or CD8+ T cells sorted from blood, taken in a trial of the OX40 agonist ivuxolimab. The origin of the receptors is an adult with an advanced solid tumor such as melanoma, head and neck, liver or kidney cancer.

This rearrangement joins TRBV5-3 to TRBJ2-5; perhaps TRBD2 as D (7 bases). TRBV5-3 is flagged as an ORF with uncertain function. V gave up 5 bases and J gave up 4 bases, with 27 bases separating them. The CDR3 consists of 18 residues. The CDR3 spells CARRKLGGGGAQGETQYF. CDR3 DNA: TGTGCCAGAAGGAAATTGGGTGGAGGGGGGGCGCAGGGAGAGACCCAGTACTTC.

This rearrangement joins TRBV11-2 to TRBJ1-1, with 7 bases identical to TRBD1. The ends lost 5 bases at V and 2 bases at J; junction bases unmatched: 11. Germline V gene sequence: CDR1 SGHAT, CDR2 FQNNGV. The CDR3 has 16 residues. The CDR3: CASSPNTGTVNTEAFF. The CDR3 DNA is TGTGCCAGCAGCCCGAATACCGGGACAGTTAACACTGAAGCTTTCTTT. Complete variable domain (other parts from reference TRBV11-2 and TRBJ1-1): EAGVAQSPRYKIIEKRQSVAFWCNPISGHATLYWYQQILGQGPKLLIQFQNNGVVDDSQLPKDRFSAERLKGVDSTLKIQPAKLEDSAVYLCASSPNTGTVNTEAFFGQGTRLTVV.

The CDR3 spells CASSPGRGSSANTGELFF. Here the CDR3 DNA reads TGTGCCAGCTCACCCGGGCGGGGGTCTTCCGCGAACACCGGGGAGCTGTTTTTT. The chain uses TRBV18 and TRBJ2-2, with 7 positions matching TRBD2. The V and J ends lost 3 bases and 0 bases, in that order; junction bases with no gene match: 10. Germline V gene data show CDR1 as KGHSH and CDR2 as LQKENI. The CDR3 extends over 18 amino acids. The full variable domain, in which reference TRBV18 and TRBJ2-2 provide the parts outside the CDR3, is NAGVMQNPRHLVRRRGQEARLRCSPMKGHSHVYWYRQLPEEGLKFMVYLQKENIIDESGMPKERFSAEFPKEGPSILRIQQVVRGDSAAYFCASSPGRGSSANTGELFFGEGSRLTVL.

The chain links TRBV5-4 to TRBJ2-1; 10 nucleotides match TRBD2. V shed 3 bases, J shed 8 bases, and the junction held 8 bases outside the gene matches. CDR1 is SGHNT, CDR2 YYREEE, per germline (reference sequence). CDR3 length: 15 residues. DNA for the CDR3: TGTGCCAGCAGCTCTAAGCGGGAGGGCCGGGATGAGCAGTTCTTC. It translates to CASSSKREGRDEQFF.

The chain joins TRBV29-1 to TRBJ2-7; TRBD1 matches at 11 bases. After removal of 4 bases from V and 3 bases from J, the junction contained 2 bases not matched to a gene. Looked up from germline, CDR1 is SQVTM and CDR2 is ANQGSEA. The CDR3 contains 13 residues. The CDR3 spells CSVAGTGGYEQYF. The CDR3 DNA is TGCAGCGTTGCCGGGACAGGGGGCTACGAGCAGTACTTC.

The chain employs TRBV6-1 and TRBJ2-6; 7 nucleotides align to TRBD1. CDR1 and CDR2 from the germline V gene are MNHNS and SASEGT. The J segment lost 0 bases and the V segment lost 4 bases, leaving 6 bases of the junction unmatched. This CDR3 has 17 residues. CDR3 loop: CASSGGQLSSGANVLTF. The CDR3, as DNA: TGTGCCAGCAGTGGGGGACAGTTATCCTCTGGGGCCAACGTCCTGACTTTC.